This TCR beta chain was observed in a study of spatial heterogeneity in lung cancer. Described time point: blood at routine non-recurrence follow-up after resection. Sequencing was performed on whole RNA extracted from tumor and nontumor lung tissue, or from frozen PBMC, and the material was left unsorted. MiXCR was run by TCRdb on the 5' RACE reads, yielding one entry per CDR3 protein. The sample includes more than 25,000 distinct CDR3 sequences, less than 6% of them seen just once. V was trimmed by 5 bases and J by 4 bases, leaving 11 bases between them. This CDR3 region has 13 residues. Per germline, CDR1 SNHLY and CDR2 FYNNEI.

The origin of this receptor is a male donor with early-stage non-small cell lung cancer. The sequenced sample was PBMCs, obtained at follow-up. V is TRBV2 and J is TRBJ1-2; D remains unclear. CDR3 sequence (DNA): TGTGCCAGCAGTTTCCTGGGTGGCTATGGCTACACCTTC. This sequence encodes CASSFLGGYGYTF.